This T cell receptor (beta chain) appears in the sequencing data of a study of shared clonotypes between healthy human individuals. This CDR3 has 16 amino acids. J was trimmed by 4 bases and V by 2 bases; bases with no gene match: 8. Per the germline V gene, CDR1 is LNHNV and CDR2 is YYDKDF (reference sequence). This table comes from immunoSEQ multiplex PCR, and its TCRdb copy is limited to in-frame clones, with some not included. The sample records about 2.5 million clones, 92% being singletons. V usage is TRBV15 and J usage is TRBJ2-1; 7 bases are a match to TRBD2. The sequencing sample was made of naive CD4+ T cells from PBMCs. Subset meaning: CD45RA+ positively selected. The clonotype was recovered from a man younger than 35 in good health. Some clones in this sample may be carry-over from other donors' samples. The CDR3 region is CATSRSFFGRYNEQFF. The CDR3 DNA is TGTGCCACCAGCAGAAGCTTCTTCGGGAGGTACAATGAGCAGTTCTTC.